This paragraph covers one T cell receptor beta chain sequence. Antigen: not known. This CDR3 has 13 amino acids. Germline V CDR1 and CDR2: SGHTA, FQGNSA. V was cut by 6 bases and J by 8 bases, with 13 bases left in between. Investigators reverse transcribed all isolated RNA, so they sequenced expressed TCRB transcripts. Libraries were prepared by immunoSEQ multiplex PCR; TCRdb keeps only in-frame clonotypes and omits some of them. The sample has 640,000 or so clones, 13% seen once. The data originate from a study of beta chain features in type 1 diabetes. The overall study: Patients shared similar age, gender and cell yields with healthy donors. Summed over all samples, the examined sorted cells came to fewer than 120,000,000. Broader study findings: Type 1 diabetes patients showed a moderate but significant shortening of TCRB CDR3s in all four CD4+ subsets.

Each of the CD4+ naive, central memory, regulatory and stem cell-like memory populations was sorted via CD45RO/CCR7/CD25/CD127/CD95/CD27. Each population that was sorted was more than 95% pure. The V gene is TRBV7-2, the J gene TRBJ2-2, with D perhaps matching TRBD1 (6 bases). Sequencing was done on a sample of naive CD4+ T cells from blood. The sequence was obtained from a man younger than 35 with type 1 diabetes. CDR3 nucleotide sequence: TGTGCCAGCAGTACAGGGAATTCGGGGGAGCTGTTTTTT. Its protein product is CASSTGNSGELFF. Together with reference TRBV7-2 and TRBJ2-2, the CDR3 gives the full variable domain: GAGVSQSPSNKVTEKGKDVELRCDPISGHTALYWYRQSLGQGLEFLIYFQGNSAPDKSGLPSDRFSAERTGGSVSTLTIQRTQQEDSAVYLCASSTGNSGELFFGEGSRLTVL.